A single sample is the source of the 10 T cell receptor beta chains below, sequenced in a study of blood T cell repertoires in COVID-19. The assay was immunoSEQ multiplex PCR, and TCRdb's table has in-frame clones only and misses some. The profile shows approximately 220,000 clones, 80% to 90% of them singletons. The sample was PBMCs or T cells enriched from blood (not recorded which). These receptors were collected from a woman in her forties or fifties who had been exposed to COVID-19.

The chain recombines TRBV15 with TRBJ2-7, with 10 nucleotides matching TRBD1. V lost 7 bases, J lost 6 bases, and 9 bases stayed unmatched. The CDR3 length is 14 residues. Germline V gene sequence: CDR1 LNHNV, CDR2 YYDKDF (reference sequence). CDR3 bases: TGTGCCACCAATAGGATATGGGACAGGGGCGAGCAGTACTTC. This gives the protein CATNRIWDRGEQYF.

The rearrangement uses TRBV28 and TRBJ1-1; D not certain. This CDR3 contains 12 residues. V was clipped by 8 bases and J by 8 bases, with 15 bases between them. The germline V gene has CDR1 MDHEN and CDR2 SYDVKM. CDR3 residues: CASRNLVTEAFF. The CDR3 region has the DNA TGTGCCAGCCGTAACCTTGTAACAGAAGCTTTCTTT.

The chain employs TRBV11-2 and TRBJ1-2; D is possibly TRBD1 (6 bases). The CDR3 has 16 amino acids. Germline values: CDR1 SGHAT, CDR2 FQNNGV. Trimming shortened V by 1 base and J by 4 bases, and 16 bases separated the two germline ends. CDR3 sequence (DNA): TGTGCCAGCAGCTTAGGCTCAGGGGTCCCTTCCTATGGCTACACCTTC. Translated: CASSLGSGVPSYGYTF.

V gene TRBV7-3 combines with J gene TRBJ2-1, with 8 bases fitting TRBD1. V lost 5 bases to trimming and J lost 4 bases; unmatched junction nucleotides: 10. The CDR3 totals 16 residues. Germline CDR1 SGHTA, CDR2 FQGTGA. The CDR3 DNA follows: TGTGCCAGCAGCCCCCGGACAGGGACGAGGTACAATGAGCAGTTCTTC. The encoded protein is CASSPRTGTRYNEQFF.

V usage is TRBV5-5 and J usage is TRBJ1-2; D remains unclear. Germline V gene data show CDR1 as SGHKS and CDR2 as YYEKEE (reference sequence). The CDR3 runs to 16 residues. Trimming left V 3 bases short and J 0 bases short, with 15 bases between. CDR3 loop: CASSSVSTGANYGYTF. CDR3 sequence (DNA): TGTGCCAGCAGCTCGGTCAGCACTGGAGCTAACTATGGCTACACCTTC.

The chain recombines TRBV11-2 with TRBJ1-2; no definite D call. Germline-derived CDR1 and CDR2 are SGHAT and FQNNGV. This CDR3 has 17 residues. V lost 4 bases to trimming and J lost 8 bases, with 26 bases between them. The CDR3 DNA is TGTGCCAGCAGCTCACTTCGGCCCACCCTAGCAACCAGGGGCTACACCTTC. Residues: CASSSLRPTLATRGYTF.

This rearrangement joins TRBV7-2 to TRBJ2-7; D call uncertain. Germline CDR1 reads SGHTA; CDR2 reads FQGNSA. The CDR3 is made up of 13 amino acids. Trimming cost V 0 bases and J 1 base, with 4 bases left between them. CDR3 coding DNA: TGTGCCAGCAGCTTAGCGCGGTCCTACGAGCAGTACTTC. This translates into CASSLARSYEQYF.

This chain connects TRBV5-4 to TRBJ1-1; TRBD1 matches at 11 bases. The CDR3 is 17 amino acids. Germline CDR1 is SGHNT and CDR2 is YYREEE (reference sequence). After removal of 0 bases from V and 0 bases from J, the junction contained 4 bases not matched to a gene. The CDR3 protein is CASSLGDRGFMNTEAFF. As DNA, the CDR3 is TGTGCCAGCAGCTTGGGGGACAGGGGGTTCATGAACACTGAAGCTTTCTTT.

This chain joins TRBV2 and TRBJ2-5; 8 nucleotides agree with TRBD1. From germline, CDR1 is SNHLY and CDR2 FYNNEI. The junction had 12 bases not matched to a gene; V was cut back by 3 bases and J by 9 bases. The CDR3 sequence is 15 residues long. CDR3 sequence: CASSDSRGRVGPQYF. The CDR3 DNA follows: TGTGCCAGCAGTGATAGCAGGGGGCGGGTAGGACCCCAGTACTTC.

This clone was seen only once. The rearrangement joins TRBV15 to TRBJ1-2; D is undetermined. The V and J ends lost 3 bases and 9 bases respectively, with 11 bases between them. This CDR3 spans 12 amino acids. Germline CDR1 is LNHNV and CDR2 is YYDKDF (reference sequence). The CDR3 DNA reads as TGTGCCACCAGCAGGGGCAGTTCCAGCTACACCTTC. This translates into CATSRGSSSYTF.